Below, 28 T cell receptor beta chains from the same sample are listed, as sequenced in a study of technical replicates of blood from a handful of donors. Assay: immunoSEQ multiplex PCR; the TCRdb copy retains only in-frame clones and omits some. The table lists about 72,000 clones, nearly 97% of them singletons. The sequencing input was T cells isolated from PBMCs. The source is a human donor in good health.

The chain combines TRBV6-5 with TRBJ2-1; 11 bases are a match to TRBD1. J lost 12 bases, V lost 4 bases, and 8 bases had no gene match. Germline CDR1 reads MNHEY; CDR2 reads SVGAGI. The CDR3 is 14 residues long. The DNA for the CDR3 is TGTGCCAGCAGTTTCGGGACAGGGGGGGTAACGCAGTTCTTC. Its protein is CASSFGTGGVTQFF.

As DNA, the CDR3 is TGTGCCAGCAGTTTGGACAGTAGCCTTGGGCCCCAGCATTTT. This sequence encodes CASSLDSSLGPQHF. The chain has TRBV27 and TRBJ1-5, with D possibly being TRBD1 (6 bases). The V end was cut by 3 bases, the J end by 9 bases, with 15 bases between. The germline gives CDR1 MNHEY, CDR2 SMNVEV (reference sequence). The CDR3 contains 14 residues.

CDR3 sequence (DNA): TGCGCCAGCAGCTACGGACTATTCCAGCAGAACACTGAAGCTTTCTTT. Protein product: CASSYGLFQQNTEAFF. The rearrangement joins TRBV4-1 to TRBJ1-1; no clear D. The CDR3 has 16 amino acids. Germline V lookup: CDR1 MGHRA, CDR2 YSYEKL. V was pared by 5 bases and J by 1 base, with 17 bases between.

The V call is TRBV6-1, the J call TRBJ2-7; 12 nucleotides match TRBD1. The CDR3 loop spans 14 amino acids. The ends lost 7 bases at V and 2 bases at J; junction bases unmatched: 3. Germline V gives CDR1 MNHNS, CDR2 SASEGT. The DNA for the CDR3 is TGTGCCAGCACCGGGGACAGGGGGCCCTACGAGCAGTACTTC. Its protein is CASTGDRGPYEQYF.

The rearrangement uses TRBV4-1 and TRBJ2-7, with 9 bases aligning to TRBD1. CDR3 length equals 17 residues. Germline V gene sequence: CDR1 MGHRA, CDR2 YSYEKL. V was clipped by 1 base and J by 1 base; unmatched bases: 8. The CDR3 loop is CASSQVRMGTGSYEQYF. The CDR3 bases are TGCGCCAGCAGCCAAGTTAGGATGGGGACAGGGTCCTACGAGCAGTACTTC.

This clone was picked up one time. The V gene is TRBV5-4, the J gene TRBJ2-7; TRBD2 aligns across 14 bases. The CDR3 spans 17 residues. Unmatched junction bases numbered 9, after V lost 3 bases and J lost 4 bases. CDR1 is SGHNT and CDR2 is YYREEE in the germline V gene (reference sequence). CDR3 amino acids: CASSWDGTSGSVYEQYF. The CDR3 nucleotides read TGTGCCAGCAGCTGGGACGGGACTAGCGGGAGTGTATACGAGCAGTACTTC.

The V gene is TRBV25-1, the J gene TRBJ1-2; a possible D gene is TRBD1 (5 bases). The ends were cut back, 6 bases at V and 3 bases at J, with 14 bases in the middle. Looked up from germline, CDR1 is MGHDK and CDR2 is SYGVNS. This CDR3 is built from 14 residues. The CDR3 sequence is CASRGAAWDYGYTF. CDR3 sequence (DNA): TGTGCCAGCAGAGGGGCCGCCTGGGACTATGGCTACACCTTC.

The CDR3 loop is CASSYFNREGDTQYF. The CDR3 DNA reads as TGTGCCAGCAGTTACTTCAACAGGGAGGGAGATACGCAGTATTTT. The rearrangement joins TRBV6-5 to TRBJ2-3; D perhaps matches TRBD2 (7 bases). The CDR3 is 15 residues long. Trimming removed 1 base at V and 5 bases at J, with 13 bases between. Germline V gives CDR1 MNHEY, CDR2 SVGAGI.

CDR3 amino acids: CASSEVLAGGLGGETQYF. The DNA for the CDR3 is TGTGCCAGCAGTGAAGTGCTAGCGGGGGGGCTTGGGGGAGAGACCCAGTACTTC. V and J are TRBV6-1 and TRBJ2-5, with 12 nucleotides matching TRBD2. Germline V lookup: CDR1 MNHNS, CDR2 SASEGT. The CDR3 is made up of 18 amino acids. V lost 1 base, J lost 4 bases, and 10 bases stayed unmatched.

The chain couples TRBV29-1 to TRBJ2-7, with 10 positions matching TRBD1. The CDR3 runs 13 residues. With 7 bases clipped from V and 5 bases from J, the junction kept 8 bases outside the gene matches. The germline V gene encodes CDR1 SQVTM and CDR2 ANQGSEA. Written as DNA, the CDR3 is TGCAGCGGCCGGGACAGGGGTTTCGACGAGCAGTACTTC. Translation gives CSGRDRGFDEQYF.

V is TRBV10-2 and J is TRBJ2-4; weak D call: TRBD2 (5 bases). Trimming shortened V by 5 bases and J by 0 bases, and 8 bases separated the two germline ends. The germline V gene encodes CDR1 WSHSY and CDR2 SAAADI. The CDR3 consists of 14 residues. The CDR3 protein is CASSFGLAKNIQYF. Written as DNA, the CDR3 is TGCGCCAGCAGTTTTGGACTAGCCAAAAACATTCAGTACTTC.

The rearrangement joins TRBV9 to TRBJ2-3; 9 bases align to TRBD2. Germline V gene lookup returns CDR1 SGDLS and CDR2 YYNGEE. This CDR3 comprises 16 residues. V lost 0 bases to trimming and J lost 5 bases; unmatched junction nucleotides: 7. CDR3 amino acids: CASSVDSGGGVDTQYF. CDR3 bases: TGTGCCAGCAGCGTAGATAGCGGGGGAGGCGTAGATACGCAGTATTTT.

This sequence joins TRBV10-1 and TRBJ2-3; D might be TRBD2 (6 bases). The CDR3 is 15 amino acids. V shed 8 bases and J shed 3 bases, with 18 bases lying between them. CDR1 and CDR2 from the germline V gene are WNHNN and SYGVQD (reference sequence). Written as DNA, the CDR3 is TGCGCCAGCGCTGGAGGGCCGGGACCAACAGATACGCAGTATTTT. As protein: CASAGGPGPTDTQYF.

The chain couples TRBV7-9 to TRBJ2-7; 8 nucleotides line up with TRBD1. This CDR3 is built from 14 residues. Per the germline V gene, CDR1 is SEHNR and CDR2 is FQNEAQ (reference sequence). CDR3 nucleotide sequence: TGTGGCTATTCACGGACAGGGCGCCCCTACGAGCAGTACTTC. It encodes CGYSRTGRPYEQYF. The variable domain in full, completed from reference TRBV7-9 and TRBJ2-7, reads DTGVSQNPRHKITKRGQNVTFRCDPISEHNRLYWYRQTLGQGPEFLTYFQNEAQLEKSRLLSDRFSAERPKGSFSTLEIQRTEQGDSAMYLCGYSRTGRPYEQYFGPGTRLTVT.

V gene TRBV21-1 combines with J gene TRBJ1-2; the listed D gene, TRBD1, was not tested against the DNA. TRBV21-1 is a pseudogene locus. The CDR3 has 17 amino acids. The CDR3 bases are TGTGCCAGCAGCAAAGCGAGGGGGCGACCTTCTAACTATGGCTACACCTTC. Protein product: CASSKARGRPSNYGYTF.

The chain has TRBV29-1 and TRBJ2-7; 7 bases map to TRBD1. Trimming at V came to 4 bases and at J to 0 bases, leaving 9 bases not matched to a gene. The CDR3 has 15 amino acids. CDR1 and CDR2 (germline): SQVTM, ANQGSEA. The CDR3 loop is CSVAAGTVASYEQYF. CDR3 sequence (DNA): TGCAGCGTTGCTGCCGGGACAGTGGCCTCCTACGAGCAGTACTTC.

The CDR3 region has the DNA TGTGCCAGCAGCTTAGGTGCAATCGGAGCGGAGACCCAGTACTTC. Translated, it gives CASSLGAIGAETQYF. The V call is TRBV7-9, the J call TRBJ2-5; no clear D. The V end lost 1 base, the J end lost 5 bases, and 14 bases lay between the germline ends. Germline values: CDR1 SEHNR, CDR2 FQNEAQ (reference sequence). The CDR3 consists of 15 residues.

The genes are TRBV2 and TRBJ2-2; 10 nucleotides match TRBD1. Per the germline V gene, CDR1 is SNHLY and CDR2 is FYNNEI. The V and J ends lost 4 bases and 5 bases, in that order; junction bases with no gene match: 7. This CDR3 comprises 16 residues. The CDR3: CASSGGTGVGTGELFF. The CDR3 DNA is TGTGCCAGCAGTGGTGGGACAGGGGTGGGAACCGGGGAGCTGTTTTTT.

This clone was seen just once. The chain has TRBV18 and TRBJ1-2; 7 bases line up with TRBD1. CDR1 KGHSH and CDR2 LQKENI come from the germline V gene. CDR3 size: 13 residues. Trimming took 7 bases from V and 8 from J; bases not matched to a gene: 10. In DNA, the CDR3 is TGTGCCAGCTTACAGGGGAGACTGGACGGCTACACCTTC. Its translation: CASLQGRLDGYTF.

V is TRBV7-9 and J is TRBJ2-7; tentative D call: TRBD1 (6 bases). CDR3 length equals 15 residues. Trimming removed 2 bases at V and 3 bases at J, with 14 bases between. Germline V gives CDR1 SEHNR, CDR2 FQNEAQ (reference sequence). In DNA, the CDR3 is TGTGCCAGCAGCTTAAGTAGAACAGGGAACTACGAGCAGTACTTC. Translation: CASSLSRTGNYEQYF. Complete variable domain (other parts from reference TRBV7-9 and TRBJ2-7): DTGVSQNPRHKITKRGQNVTFRCDPISEHNRLYWYRQTLGQGPEFLTYFQNEAQLEKSRLLSDRFSAERPKGSFSTLEIQRTEQGDSAMYLCASSLSRTGNYEQYFGPGTRLTVT.

The rearrangement uses TRBV30 and TRBJ1-1; D gene ambiguous. Trimming removed 1 base at V and 3 bases at J, with 21 bases between. The CDR3 totals 17 residues. CDR1 and CDR2 from the germline V gene are GTSNPN and SVGIG (reference sequence). DNA of the CDR3: TGTGCCTGGAGTGCCCTATCCTTCTGGAGGGCTGACACTGAAGCTTTCTTT. This gives the protein CAWSALSFWRADTEAFF.

The chain uses TRBV6-4 and TRBJ2-1; 11 bases are shared with TRBD2. Germline V lookup: CDR1 MRHNA, CDR2 SNTAGT. CDR3 length: 17 amino acids. V lost 6 bases to trimming and J lost 11 bases; unmatched junction nucleotides: 18. This chain's CDR3 is CASSLAGGKIPTMKQFF. DNA of the CDR3: TGTGCCAGCAGCCTAGCGGGGGGCAAGATTCCTACAATGAAGCAGTTCTTC.

The chain joins TRBV5-5 to TRBJ1-5, with 7 bases matching TRBD1. The CDR3 has 15 amino acids. Germline values: CDR1 SGHKS, CDR2 YYEKEE (reference sequence). Trimming at V came to 0 bases and at J to 1 base, leaving 1 base not matched to a gene. CDR3 sequence (DNA): TGTGCCAGCAGCTTGGAGGGGGCGAGCAATCAGCCCCAGCATTTT. Residues: CASSLEGASNQPQHF. The complete variable domain, with remaining parts taken from reference TRBV5-5 and TRBJ1-5, reads DAGVTQSPTHLIKTRGQQVTLRCSPISGHKSVSWYQQVLGQGPQFIFQYYEKEERGRGNFPDRFSARQFPNYSSELNVNALLLGDSALYLCASSLEGASNQPQHFGDGTRLSIL.

This chain uses TRBV4-1 with TRBJ1-3; unclear D gene. The CDR3 is made up of 15 amino acids. Looked up from germline, CDR1 is MGHRA and CDR2 is YSYEKL. The germline V and J ends were trimmed by 0 bases and 1 base, with 7 bases remaining between them. The CDR3 nucleotides are TGCGCCAGCAGCCAAGAGAGGAGTTCTGGAAACACCATATATTTT. Its protein is CASSQERSSGNTIYF.

The V call is TRBV6-4, the J call TRBJ2-3; 10 nucleotides match TRBD1. CDR3 length: 16 amino acids. Per the germline V gene, CDR1 is MRHNA and CDR2 is SNTAGT. Trimming took 6 bases from V and 1 from J; bases not matched to a gene: 7. The CDR3 sequence: CASRRRDRGRTDTQYF. CDR3 nucleotide sequence: TGTGCCAGCAGGCGCCGGGACAGGGGCCGCACAGATACGCAGTATTTT.

This chain links TRBV29-1 with TRBJ2-5; 7 bases agree with TRBD2. Germline V gene data show CDR1 as SQVTM and CDR2 as ANQGSEA. The CDR3 loop spans 11 amino acids. Written as DNA, the CDR3 is TGCAGAGCCGGGACTAAGGAGACCCAGTACTTC. Protein product: CRAGTKETQYF.

The rearrangement links TRBV28 to TRBJ1-2, with D possibly TRBD1 on 6 matching bases. The CDR3 runs 15 residues. CDR1 MDHEN and CDR2 SYDVKM come from the germline V gene. The ends were cut back, 2 bases at V and 7 bases at J, with 17 bases in the middle. The CDR3 region is CASSLTSTGFGGYTF. The CDR3 DNA sequence: TGTGCCAGCAGTTTAACCTCGACAGGTTTTGGTGGCTACACCTTC.

The J gene is TRBJ2-7, the V gene TRBV7-5; whether TRBD1, the table's D call, matches the DNA was not checked. TRBV7-5 is assigned pseudogene status. This CDR3 spans 17 amino acids. CDR3 residues: CVRSLWPGQGPLGEQYF. CDR3 bases: TGTGTCAGAAGCTTGTGGCCGGGACAGGGGCCCCTAGGCGAGCAGTACTTC.